The present TCR beta chain was sequenced within a study of blood T cell repertoires in COVID-19. Background on the study: Sites across the United States, Italy and Spain contributed samples from acute and convalescent COVID-19. PBMCs, B-cell-depleted T cells, or T cells were the source of the cDNA or gDNA that made up the material.

Some clones are missing from TCRdb's copy, which holds only in-frame ones; the method was immunoSEQ multiplex PCR. The data contain around 100,000 clones, under 90% of them singletons. The sequence was collected from a human donor in a cohort sampled during active COVID-19. Sequenced sample: peripheral blood.

The chain's CDR3 is CASSPGTSGEQFF. As DNA, the CDR3 is TGTGCCAGCAGTCCCGGGACTAGCGGGGAGCAGTTCTTC. V usage is TRBV12-3 or TRBV12-4 and J usage is TRBJ2-1, with TRBD2 identical over 12 bases. The CDR3 covers 13 residues. V shed 5 bases, J shed 10 bases, and the junction held 3 bases outside the gene matches.